This is a list of T cell receptor beta chains from one sample in a study of sequential checkpoint blockade in melanoma. Profiling relied on immunoSEQ multiplex PCR, and the TCRdb table lists in-frame clones only, not all of them. Of 1,500 to 2,000 clones listed, roughly 25% are singletons. The sequencing here drew on tumor tissue (inferred from file names), taken from a patient given nivolumab and ipilimumab in sequence. Source of these receptors: a human donor with melanoma. Each CDR3 is given with its conserved first and last residue. D genes are given only for firm matches. Rows give clone size only sometimes, using once, few, many, or a class for an expanded clone.

cdr3_nt cdr3_aa j_call v_call d_call clone_size
TGCGCCAGCAGCCAAGATTGGGCAGGGGTTGACTATGGCTACACCTTC CASSQDWAGVDYGYTF TRBJ1-2 TRBV23-1 NA few
TGTGCAAGTCGGCTTAACCTCAGGGGCACGAACCACGAGCAGTACTTC CASRLNLRGTNHEQYF TRBJ2-7 TRBV12-2 NA NA
TGTGCCAGCAGTGGGCGGAGTGGAAACACCATATATTTT CASSGRSGNTIYF TRBJ1-3 TRBV6-8 NA NA
TGTGCCAGCAGTGGGTGGGGGGGGCTCGAGCAGTACTTC CASSGWGGLEQYF TRBJ2-7 TRBV6-8 NA NA
TGCGCCAGCAGCTTGGCGAGGGGACAAGGGGTCGATGAGCAGTTCTTC CASSLARGQGVDEQFF TRBJ2-1 TRBV5-1 NA NA
TGTGCCAGCAGGGATGGCTTGGCGGGGGGATTCTACGAGCAGTACTTC CASRDGLAGGFYEQYF TRBJ2-7 TRBV11-3 TRBD2 medium-sized
TGTGCCAGCAGTTTACGACGGTTCTACGAGCAGTACTTC CASSLRRFYEQYF TRBJ2-7 TRBV28 NA few
TGTGCCAGTAGTGGGGGGCTCTACAATGAGCAGTTCTTC CASSGGLYNEQFF TRBJ2-1 TRBV19 NA once
TGTGCCAGTACCCCCGCCCCCCTTGGGTACACTGAAGCTTTCTTT CASTPAPLGYTEAFF TRBJ1-1 TRBV19 NA NA
TGTGCCAGCAGTTACGTTCTGGGAAACACCGGGGAGCTGTTTTTT CASSYVLGNTGELFF TRBJ2-2 TRBV6-8 NA few
TGCGCCAGCAGCTTGGTTCAGGCTGGCACAGATACGCAGTATTTT CASSLVQAGTDTQYF TRBJ2-3 TRBV5-1 NA NA
TGTGCCAGCAGCGGTAGGTGGGGGGCCACCTACGAGCAGTACTTC CASSGRWGATYEQYF TRBJ2-7 TRBV11-3 NA medium-sized
TGCGCCAGCAGCTTGGCAGGGGAAGGCAATCAGCCCCAGCATTTT CASSLAGEGNQPQHF TRBJ1-5 TRBV5-1 NA NA
TGTGCCAGTACCCTAACAGGGTTGGACAACACCATATATTTT CASTLTGLDNTIYF TRBJ1-3 TRBV19 NA NA
TGTGCCAGCAGCTTAAACGGGGGGATAAATTCACCCCTCCACTTT CASSLNGGINSPLHF TRBJ1-6 TRBV11-3 NA medium-sized
TGTGCCAGCAGCTTAACAGGGGCTAAAGTCTACAATGAGCAGTTCTTC CASSLTGAKVYNEQFF TRBJ2-1 TRBV11-3 TRBD1 NA
TGTGCCAGCAGTTTAGAGGAAAATTCACCCCTCCACTTT CASSLEENSPLHF TRBJ1-6 TRBV28 NA few
TGTGCCAGCAGCCATAGGATAGGGGCTGGAAACACCATATATTTT CASSHRIGAGNTIYF TRBJ1-3 TRBV14 NA few
TGTGCCAGCCAAAGATCGGGGGTAGCGAACACCGGGGAGCTGTTTTTT CASQRSGVANTGELFF TRBJ2-2 TRBV19 NA NA
TGTGCCACCAGCAGAGATAGAGACCTAGCTAATGAAAAACTGTTTTTT CATSRDRDLANEKLFF TRBJ1-4 TRBV15 NA NA
TGTGCCAGTAGGAGGACTAGCGGGGACGAGCAGTACTTC CASRRTSGDEQYF TRBJ2-7 TRBV19 TRBD2 NA
TGTGCCAGCAAGTATGGGGCTAATGAGCAGTTCTTC CASKYGANEQFF TRBJ2-1 TRBV28 NA NA
TGCAGCGCCGAAAGCCCAGCGGGGGGCCGAGCGGAGACCCAGTACTTC CSAESPAGGRAETQYF TRBJ2-5 TRBV29-1 TRBD2 NA
TGTGCCAGTAGTATAGATCCCGGACAATCTTCACATTTT CASSIDPGQSSHF TRBJ1-5 TRBV19 NA NA
TGCAGCGTTGAAGAACTGCCCAGGCAAGACTATGGCTACACCTTC CSVEELPRQDYGYTF TRBJ1-2 TRBV29-1 NA NA
TGTGCCAGCAGCTCTGGGACAGGGGGCGCGTCTAGAAACACCATATATTTT CASSSGTGGASRNTIYF TRBJ1-3 TRBV11-3 TRBD1 large
TGTGCCAGCAGCTTCCTTACTGGGACGCATGGCTACACCTTC CASSFLTGTHGYTF TRBJ1-2 TRBV11-3 NA many
TGTGCCAGCAGCTTGGCGGGGGGCTCCTACGAGCAGTACTTC CASSLAGGSYEQYF TRBJ2-7 TRBV11-3 TRBD2 medium-sized
TGCAGCGTTGAGGCGAGGGACAGGATTTCGGCCGAGACCCAGTACTTC CSVEARDRISAETQYF TRBJ2-5 TRBV29-1 TRBD1 few
TGTGCCAGCTCACCACCGGATAAACCCGGAAACACCATATATTTT CASSPPDKPGNTIYF TRBJ1-3 TRBV18 NA NA
TGCGCCAGCAGCTTGGCTCTCGGCACAGGGGGCTTTCGCACCGGGGAGCTGTTTTTT CASSLALGTGGFRTGELFF TRBJ2-2 TRBV5-1 TRBD1 NA
TGTGCCAGCAGTCCCCCTTGGGACAGATTCTCCTACGAGCAGTACTTC CASSPPWDRFSYEQYF TRBJ2-7 TRBV28 TRBD1 NA
TGTGCCAGTAGTACCCAGCGGGGGGGCCTGTCAGAGACCCAGTACTTC CASSTQRGGLSETQYF TRBJ2-5 TRBV19 TRBD2 NA
TGTGCCAGCAGCTTACAGTTGACATTGAACACTGAAGCTTTCTTT CASSLQLTLNTEAFF TRBJ1-1 TRBV11-3 NA large
TGTGCCACATACACGAGCTCCTACAATGAGCAGTTCTTC CATYTSSYNEQFF TRBJ2-1 TRBV19 NA NA
TGCGCCAGCAGCCCGGTAGGCAGGATCCCCCAAGAGACCCAGTACTTC CASSPVGRIPQETQYF TRBJ2-5 TRBV5-1 NA NA
TGCAGCGTTGATAGGGGGCGAGAGGGGGCTGAAGCTTTCTTT CSVDRGREGAEAFF TRBJ1-1 TRBV29-1 TRBD1 NA
TGTGCCAGCAGCATTTCCCCGGCGCTCAACTATGGCTACACCTTC CASSISPALNYGYTF TRBJ1-2 TRBV9 NA NA
TGTGCCAGCAGTAGGACTGGGAACACTGAAGCTTTCTTT CASSRTGNTEAFF TRBJ1-1 TRBV25-1 NA NA
TGCGCCAGCAGCTTGGATCGTGGTAACATGAACACTGAAGCTTTCTTT CASSLDRGNMNTEAFF TRBJ1-1 TRBV5-1 NA NA
TGTGCCAGCAGCTTTCGCTGGCAGGGGGGTGAGCAGTACTTC CASSFRWQGGEQYF TRBJ2-7 TRBV11-3 NA NA
TGTGCCAGCAGCTGGGGGAGGGGACTTGTGGACGAGCAGTACTTC CASSWGRGLVDEQYF TRBJ2-7 TRBV11-3 TRBD2 large
TGTGCCAGCAGTTACTCGGCAGGGGGTGGTCGGTCACCCCTCCACTTT CASSYSAGGGRSPLHF TRBJ1-6 TRBV6-8 TRBD1 NA
TGTGCCATCCAGGGGGGGAGCAATCAGCCCCAGCATTTT CAIQGGSNQPQHF TRBJ1-5 TRBV6-8 TRBD1 medium-sized
TGTGCCAGCAGCTTTCCTACCGGGACAGGGTTCTATGAGCAGTTCTTC CASSFPTGTGFYEQFF TRBJ2-1 TRBV11-3 TRBD1 NA
TGTGCCAGCAGCCAGGGGGCGCACACCGGGGAGCTGTTTTTT CASSQGAHTGELFF TRBJ2-2 TRBV6-8 TRBD1 NA
TGCGCCAGCAGCTCCGGACTAGCGGGGGCCCTTGGGGAGCAGTTCTTC CASSSGLAGALGEQFF TRBJ2-1 TRBV5-1 TRBD2 NA
TGTGCCAGCAGTTCGCCAGGAAGGTCCTATAATTCACCCCTCCACTTT CASSSPGRSYNSPLHF TRBJ1-6 TRBV6-8 NA medium-sized
TGTGCCAGCAGGACAGGGGCGGTCGGGGAGCTGTTTTTT CASRTGAVGELFF TRBJ2-2 TRBV6-8 TRBD1 NA
TGTGCCAGCAGCTTCCGACTAGCGGGGGGTGGAGATACGCAGTATTTT CASSFRLAGGGDTQYF TRBJ2-3 TRBV11-3 TRBD2 medium-sized
TGTGCCAGCAGTTACTCGTGGTACACTGAAGCTTTCTTT CASSYSWYTEAFF TRBJ1-1 TRBV6-8 NA NA